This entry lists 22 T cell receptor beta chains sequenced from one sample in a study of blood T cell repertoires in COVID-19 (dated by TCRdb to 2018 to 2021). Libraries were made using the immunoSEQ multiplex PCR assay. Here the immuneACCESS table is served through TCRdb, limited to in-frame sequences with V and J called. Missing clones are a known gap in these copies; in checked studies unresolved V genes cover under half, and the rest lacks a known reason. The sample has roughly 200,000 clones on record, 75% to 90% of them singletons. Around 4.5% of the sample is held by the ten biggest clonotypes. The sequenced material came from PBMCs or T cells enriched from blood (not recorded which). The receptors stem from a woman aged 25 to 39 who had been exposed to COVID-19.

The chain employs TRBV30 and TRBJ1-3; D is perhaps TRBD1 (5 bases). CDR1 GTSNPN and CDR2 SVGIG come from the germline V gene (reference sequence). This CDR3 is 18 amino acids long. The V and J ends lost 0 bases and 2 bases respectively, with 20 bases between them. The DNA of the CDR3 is TGTGCCTGGAGTGTACAAGGGGCAGGTCAAATCGCTGGAAACACCATATATTTT. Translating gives CAWSVQGAGQIAGNTIYF. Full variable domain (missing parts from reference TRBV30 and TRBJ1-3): SQTIHQWPATLVQPVGSPLSLECTVEGTSNPNLYWYRQAAGRGLQLLFYSVGIGQISSEVPQNLSASRPQDRQFILSSKKLLLSDSGFYLCAWSVQGAGQIAGNTIYFGEGSWLTVV.

The CDR3 nucleotides read TGTGCCAGTAGTCCAGGGGTACTTGACATTCAGTACTTC. As protein: CASSPGVLDIQYF. The chain is built from TRBV19 and TRBJ2-4; tentative D call: TRBD1 (6 bases). The length of the CDR3 is 13 residues. Per germline, CDR1 LNHDA and CDR2 SQIVND (reference sequence). Trimming shortened V by 5 bases and J by 8 bases, and 13 bases separated the two germline ends.

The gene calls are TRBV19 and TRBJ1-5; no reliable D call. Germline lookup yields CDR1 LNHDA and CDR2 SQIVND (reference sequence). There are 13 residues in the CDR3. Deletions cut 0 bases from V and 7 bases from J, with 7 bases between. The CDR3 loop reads CASSIESLQPQHF. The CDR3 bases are TGTGCCAGTAGTATAGAGTCGCTACAGCCCCAGCATTTT.

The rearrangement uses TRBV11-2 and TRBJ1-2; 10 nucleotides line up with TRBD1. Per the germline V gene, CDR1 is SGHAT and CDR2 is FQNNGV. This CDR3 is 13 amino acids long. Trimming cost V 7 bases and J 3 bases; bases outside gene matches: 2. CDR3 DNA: TGTGCCAGCAACGGACAGGGGGACTATGGCTACACCTTC. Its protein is CASNGQGDYGYTF. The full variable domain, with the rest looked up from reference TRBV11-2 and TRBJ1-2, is EAGVAQSPRYKIIEKRQSVAFWCNPISGHATLYWYQQILGQGPKLLIQFQNNGVVDDSQLPKDRFSAERLKGVDSTLKIQPAKLEDSAVYLCASNGQGDYGYTFGSGTRLTVV.

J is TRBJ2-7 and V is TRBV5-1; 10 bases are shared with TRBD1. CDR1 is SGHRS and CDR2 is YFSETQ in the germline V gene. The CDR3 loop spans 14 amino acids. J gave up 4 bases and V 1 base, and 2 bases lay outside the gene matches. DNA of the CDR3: TGCGCCAGCAGCTTGCGACAGGGGGCATACGAGCAGTACTTC. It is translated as CASSLRQGAYEQYF.

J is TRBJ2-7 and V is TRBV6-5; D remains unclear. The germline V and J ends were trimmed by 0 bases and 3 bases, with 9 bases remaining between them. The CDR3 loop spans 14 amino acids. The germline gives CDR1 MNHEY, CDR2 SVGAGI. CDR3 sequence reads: CASSYSPGLYEQYF. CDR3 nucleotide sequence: TGTGCCAGCAGTTACTCCCCGGGTCTCTACGAGCAGTACTTC.

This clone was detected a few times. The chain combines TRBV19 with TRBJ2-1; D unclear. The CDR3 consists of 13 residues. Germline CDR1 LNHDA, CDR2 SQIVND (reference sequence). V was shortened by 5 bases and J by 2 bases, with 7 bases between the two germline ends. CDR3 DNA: TGTGCCAGTAGTTTGACAACCTACAATGAGCAGTTCTTC. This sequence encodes CASSLTTYNEQFF. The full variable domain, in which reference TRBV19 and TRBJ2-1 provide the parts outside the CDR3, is DGGITQSPKYLFRKEGQNVTLSCEQNLNHDAMYWYRQDPGQGLRLIYYSQIVNDFQKGDIAEGYSVSREKKESFPLTVTSAQKNPTAFYLCASSLTTYNEQFFGPGTRLTVL.

The CDR3 here is CALDRGAYEQYF. Here the CDR3 DNA reads TGTGCTCTCGACAGGGGGGCCTACGAGCAGTACTTC. The rearrangement joins TRBV30 to TRBJ2-7, with 9 positions matching TRBD1. The germline V gene encodes CDR1 GTSNPN and CDR2 SVGIG (reference sequence). The CDR3 has 12 residues.

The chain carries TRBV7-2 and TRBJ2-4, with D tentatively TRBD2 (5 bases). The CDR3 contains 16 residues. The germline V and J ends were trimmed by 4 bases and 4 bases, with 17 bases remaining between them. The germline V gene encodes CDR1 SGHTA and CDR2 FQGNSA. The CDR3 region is CASSSGPGNMKNIQYF. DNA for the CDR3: TGTGCCAGCAGCTCCGGACCGGGAAACATGAAAAACATTCAGTACTTC.

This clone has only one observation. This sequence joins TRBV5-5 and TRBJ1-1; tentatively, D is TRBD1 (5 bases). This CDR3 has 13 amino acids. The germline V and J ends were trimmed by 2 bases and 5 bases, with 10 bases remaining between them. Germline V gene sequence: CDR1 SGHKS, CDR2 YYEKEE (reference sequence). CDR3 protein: CASSLVGATEAFF. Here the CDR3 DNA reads TGTGCCAGCAGCTTAGTAGGGGCGACTGAAGCTTTCTTT.

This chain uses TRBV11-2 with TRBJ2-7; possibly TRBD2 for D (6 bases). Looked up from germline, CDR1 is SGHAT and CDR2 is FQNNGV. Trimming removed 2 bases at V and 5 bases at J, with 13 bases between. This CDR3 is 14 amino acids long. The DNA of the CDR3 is TGTGCCAGCAGCTTAAGGAGGGGAGCCCACGAGCAGTACTTC. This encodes CASSLRRGAHEQYF.

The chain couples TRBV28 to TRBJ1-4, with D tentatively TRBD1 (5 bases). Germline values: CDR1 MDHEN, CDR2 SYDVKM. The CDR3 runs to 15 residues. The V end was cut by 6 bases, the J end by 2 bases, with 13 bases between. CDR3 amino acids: CASSSSGATNEKLFF. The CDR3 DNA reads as TGTGCCAGCAGCTCCTCTGGGGCGACTAATGAAAAACTGTTTTTT.

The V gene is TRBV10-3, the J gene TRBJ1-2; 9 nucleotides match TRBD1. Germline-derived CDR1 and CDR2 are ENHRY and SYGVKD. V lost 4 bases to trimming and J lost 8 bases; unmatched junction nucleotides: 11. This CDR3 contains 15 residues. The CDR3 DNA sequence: TGTGCCATCAGTGGTACTACGGGACAGGGCTCCGGCTACACCTTC. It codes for CAISGTTGQGSGYTF.

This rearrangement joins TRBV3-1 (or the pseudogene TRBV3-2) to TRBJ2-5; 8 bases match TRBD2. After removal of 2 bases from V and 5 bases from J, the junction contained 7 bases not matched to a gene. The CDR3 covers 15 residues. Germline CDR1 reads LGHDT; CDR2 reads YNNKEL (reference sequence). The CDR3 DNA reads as TGTGCCAGCAGCCAAAGTCTAGCGGGCGGGGAGACCCAGTACTTC. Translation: CASSQSLAGGETQYF.

The CDR3 region has the DNA TGTGCCAGCAGTCGTTTACAGGGATCCTTTGGCTACACCTTC. It is translated as CASSRLQGSFGYTF. The J gene is TRBJ1-2, the V gene TRBV28, with a possible D match to TRBD1 (6 bases). CDR1 and CDR2 (germline): MDHEN, SYDVKM. V dropped 5 bases and J dropped 7 bases, with 17 bases sitting between them. The CDR3 is 14 residues long.

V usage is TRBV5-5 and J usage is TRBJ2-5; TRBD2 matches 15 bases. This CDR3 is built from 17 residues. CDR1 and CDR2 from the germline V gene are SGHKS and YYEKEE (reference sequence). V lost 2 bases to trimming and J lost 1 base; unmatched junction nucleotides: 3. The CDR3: CASSFGLAGGIQETQYF. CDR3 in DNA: TGTGCCAGCAGCTTCGGACTAGCGGGGGGGATCCAAGAGACCCAGTACTTC. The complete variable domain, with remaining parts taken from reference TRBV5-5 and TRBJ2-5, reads DAGVTQSPTHLIKTRGQQVTLRCSPISGHKSVSWYQQVLGQGPQFIFQYYEKEERGRGNFPDRFSARQFPNYSSELNVNALLLGDSALYLCASSFGLAGGIQETQYFGPGTRLLVL.

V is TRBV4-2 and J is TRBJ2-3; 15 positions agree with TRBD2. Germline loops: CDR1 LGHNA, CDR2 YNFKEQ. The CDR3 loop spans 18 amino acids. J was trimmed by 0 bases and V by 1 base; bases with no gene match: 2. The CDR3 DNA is TGTGCCAGCAGCCAAGGGGGACTAGCGGGGGGTAGCACAGATACGCAGTATTTT. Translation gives CASSQGGLAGGSTDTQYF.

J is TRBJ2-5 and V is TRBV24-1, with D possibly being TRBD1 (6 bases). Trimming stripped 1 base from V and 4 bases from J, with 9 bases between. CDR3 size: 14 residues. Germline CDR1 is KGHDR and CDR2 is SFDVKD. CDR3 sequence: CATSDFRGIETQYF. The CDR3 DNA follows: TGTGCCACCAGTGATTTTAGGGGGATAGAGACCCAGTACTTC.

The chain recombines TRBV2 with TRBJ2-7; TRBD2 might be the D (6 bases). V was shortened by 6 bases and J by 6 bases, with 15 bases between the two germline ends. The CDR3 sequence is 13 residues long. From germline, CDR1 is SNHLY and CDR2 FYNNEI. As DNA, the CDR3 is TGTGCCAGCAGGCAAGGCGGGACGGGCGAGCAGTACTTC. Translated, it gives CASRQGGTGEQYF.

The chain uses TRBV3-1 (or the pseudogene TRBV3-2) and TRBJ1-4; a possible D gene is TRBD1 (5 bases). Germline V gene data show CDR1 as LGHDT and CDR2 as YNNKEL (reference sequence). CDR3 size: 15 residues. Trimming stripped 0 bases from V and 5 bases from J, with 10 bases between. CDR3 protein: CASSQDGGGNEKLFF. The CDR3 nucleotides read TGTGCCAGCAGCCAAGACGGCGGGGGAAATGAAAAACTGTTTTTT.

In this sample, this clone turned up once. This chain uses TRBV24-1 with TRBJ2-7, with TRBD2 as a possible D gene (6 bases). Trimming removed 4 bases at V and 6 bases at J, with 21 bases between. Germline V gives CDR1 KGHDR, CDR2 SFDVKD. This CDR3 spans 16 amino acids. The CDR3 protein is CATSDADNGGFGEQYF. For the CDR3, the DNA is TGTGCCACCAGTGACGCGGACAACGGAGGGTTCGGCGAGCAGTACTTC.

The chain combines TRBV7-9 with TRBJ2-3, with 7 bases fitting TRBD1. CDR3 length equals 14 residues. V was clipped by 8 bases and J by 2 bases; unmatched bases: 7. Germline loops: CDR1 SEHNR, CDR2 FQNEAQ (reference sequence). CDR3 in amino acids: CASHRGVDTDTQYF. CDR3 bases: TGTGCCAGCCACAGGGGTGTTGACACAGATACGCAGTATTTT. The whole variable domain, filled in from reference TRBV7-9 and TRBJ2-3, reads DTGVSQNPRHKITKRGQNVTFRCDPISEHNRLYWYRQTLGQGPEFLTYFQNEAQLEKSRLLSDRFSAERPKGSFSTLEIQRTEQGDSAMYLCASHRGVDTDTQYFGPGTRLTVL.